This T cell receptor beta chain was profiled in a study of CD8 T cells in ankylosing spondylitis. Whole-study results and caveats: Disease-linked clones reportedly showed significant enrichment in matched ankylosing spondylitis synovial fluid. Disease-linked clones bore a CD8+ phenotype and were relatively rare in peripheral blood. Blood from ankylosing spondylitis patients appeared to carry a characteristic roughly eight-variant TCR beta motif. Several of the motif variants were reported before in synovial fluid and blood from reactive arthritis.

Germline CDR1 is DFQATT and CDR2 is SNEGSKA (reference sequence). This CDR3 region has 16 residues. The trim removed 5 bases at V and 2 bases at J, leaving 12 bases unmatched. For TCR beta, libraries came from quantitative 5'-RACE with molecular barcodes. Using its own MiXCR run on the 5' RACE reads, TCRdb lists one record per CDR3 protein. The sample records roughly 700,000 distinct CDR3 sequences, around 20% being singletons. This clonotype has a count of ten or more. What it binds is unknown. The sequence came from a male donor with ankylosing spondylitis. The sequencing sample was made of blood, either unsorted or a sorted T cell fraction (not recorded which). This sequence joins TRBV20-1 and TRBJ2-3; 8 bases match TRBD2. CDR3 amino acids: CSAPNPRRGDTDTQYF. CDR3 nucleotides: TGCAGTGCTCCCAACCCCCGGCGGGGGGACACAGATACGCAGTATTTT.